Given below is one T cell receptor beta chain in context. The record originates from a study of T-cell reconstitution after alpha-beta-depleted transplantation in children. Germline V gene data show CDR1 as LNHNV and CDR2 as YYDKDF (reference sequence). The ends were cut back, 3 bases at V and 2 bases at J, with 11 bases in the middle. The CDR3 runs 15 residues. Unique molecular identifiers were incorporated when the TCRbeta library was constructed. TCRdb processed the PCR reads anew with MiXCR; each CDR3 protein has one entry. The sample has some 200,000 distinct CDR3 sequences, about a tenth seen once.

This chain links TRBV15 with TRBJ1-5; possibly TRBD1 for D (5 bases). This receptor was obtained from a human donor who donated a stem cell graft to a child with acute lymphoblastic leukemia. Specimen: PBMCs from the stem cell graft donor, collected from the stem cell graft. The chain's CDR3 is CATSSGRGRNQPQHF. DNA of the CDR3: TGTGCCACCAGCAGTGGAAGGGGACGCAATCAGCCCCAGCATTTT.